The next 32 T cell receptor beta chains were all read from a single sample in a study of blood T cell repertoires in COVID-19 (dated by TCRdb to about 2020). Library preparation employed the immunoSEQ multiplex PCR assay. TCRdb obtained this table from immuneACCESS and retained in-frame rearrangements with V and J assigned. These tables miss some clones; where compared with another copy, unresolved V genes account for less than half of the shortfall, and the remainder is unexplained. The sample table lists about 190,000 clones, about 85% of them with a count of one. The ten largest account for around 1.1% of the sample. Sequences were obtained from peripheral blood. The receptors shown here come from a man aged 25-45 years with acute or convalescent COVID-19.

The chain is built from TRBV29-1 and TRBJ2-7; TRBD1 matches 10 bases. In germline, CDR1 is SQVTM, CDR2 ANQGSEA. CDR3 size: 17 residues. V lost 4 bases, J lost 4 bases, and 16 bases stayed unmatched. The CDR3 protein is CSVAPGQWTGGGYEQYF. CDR3 nucleotide sequence: TGCAGCGTTGCTCCGGGACAATGGACAGGGGGAGGATACGAGCAGTACTTC.

V usage is TRBV18 and J usage is TRBJ2-7; D not resolved. This CDR3 has 12 amino acids. CDR1 and CDR2 from the germline V gene are KGHSH and LQKENI. V dropped 6 bases and J dropped 2 bases, with 8 bases sitting between them. CDR3 in amino acids: CASSLMTYEQYF. Written as DNA, the CDR3 is TGTGCCAGCTCTCTAATGACCTACGAGCAGTACTTC. Filled out from reference TRBV18 and TRBJ2-7, the complete variable domain reads NAGVMQNPRHLVRRRGQEARLRCSPMKGHSHVYWYRQLPEEGLKFMVYLQKENIIDESGMPKERFSAEFPKEGPSILRIQQVVRGDSAAYFCASSLMTYEQYFGPGTRLTVT.

J is TRBJ2-2 and V is TRBV28; 10 bases map to TRBD1. V gave up 6 bases and J gave up 6 bases; unmatched junction bases: 1. The CDR3 has 13 amino acids. Germline CDR1 is MDHEN and CDR2 is SYDVKM. CDR3: CASRTGGSGELFF. DNA of the CDR3: TGTGCCAGCAGGACAGGGGGCTCCGGGGAGCTGTTTTTT. Using reference TRBV28 and TRBJ2-2 for the parts outside the CDR3, the full variable domain is DVKVTQSSRYLVKRTGEKVFLECVQDMDHENMFWYRQDPGLGLRLIYFSYDVKMKEKGDIPEGYSVSREKKERFSLILESASTNQTSMYLCASRTGGSGELFFGEGSRLTVL.

The J gene is TRBJ1-2, the V gene TRBV5-8, with 7 bases lining up with TRBD1. This CDR3 is built from 16 residues. V gave up 0 bases and J gave up 4 bases; unmatched junction bases: 9. Germline V CDR1 and CDR2: SGHTS, YDEGEE. CDR3 DNA: TGTGCCAGCAGCTTGGGGACAGGAATGGCGTTCTATGGCTACACCTTC. This gives the protein CASSLGTGMAFYGYTF.

This chain links TRBV27 with TRBJ2-3, with D perhaps matching TRBD1 (5 bases). The CDR3 spans 13 residues. Deletions cut 6 bases from V and 3 bases from J, with 10 bases between. CDR1 is MNHEY and CDR2 is SMNVEV in the germline V gene (reference sequence). The CDR3 nucleotides read TGTGCCAGCAGAATCCAGGGAACAGATACGCAGTATTTT. Residues: CASRIQGTDTQYF.

This clone was recorded once. The gene calls are TRBV12-3 or TRBV12-4 and TRBJ1-1, with D uncertain. This CDR3 contains 13 residues. Trimming took off 3 bases at V and 0 bases at J, with 5 bases between the two ends. The CDR3 DNA is TGTGCCAGCAGTTTTAATGTGAACACTGAAGCTTTCTTT. This translates into CASSFNVNTEAFF.

The chain recombines TRBV5-6 with TRBJ2-7; TRBD2 matches 13 bases. The V gene end was trimmed by 4 bases and the J gene end by 2 bases; junction bases not matched to a gene: 3. Germline V gene lookup returns CDR1 SGHDT and CDR2 YYEEEE. This CDR3 region has 15 residues. DNA for the CDR3: TGTGCCAGCAGCACGGGACTAGCGGGGACCTACGAGCAGTACTTC. It encodes CASSTGLAGTYEQYF.

The chain joins TRBV4-2 to TRBJ2-7; 13 bases fit TRBD2. This CDR3 region has 15 residues. Trimming took 4 bases from V and 3 from J; bases not matched to a gene: 3. Germline assignment: CDR1 LGHNA and CDR2 YNFKEQ. The CDR3 nucleotides are TGTGCCAGCAGCCCTAGGACTAGCGGGGGCTACGAGCAGTACTTC. Translation gives CASSPRTSGGYEQYF.

This rearrangement joins TRBV7-8 to TRBJ1-6, with TRBD1 matching 10 bases. The germline V gene has CDR1 SGHVS and CDR2 FQNEAQ. The ends lost 5 bases at V and 5 bases at J; junction bases unmatched: 6. The CDR3 is 16 amino acids. As DNA, the CDR3 is TGTGCCAGCAGCCCGACAGGGGGCTCGGATAATTCACCCCTCCACTTT. Translated: CASSPTGGSDNSPLHF.

The rearrangement joins TRBV12-5 to TRBJ2-7; 8 nucleotides agree with TRBD1. V shed 1 base and J 5 bases; nucleotides not matched to a gene: 4. Germline V lookup: CDR1 LGHNT, CDR2 FRNRAP. The CDR3 sequence is 14 residues long. CDR3 sequence (DNA): TGTGCTAGTGGTTTGGGACAGGGGTTCGACGAGCAGTACTTC. Amino acids: CASGLGQGFDEQYF.

The chain couples TRBV5-1 to TRBJ1-6; 7 bases map to TRBD1. CDR3 length: 14 residues. V lost 2 bases to trimming and J lost 8 bases; unmatched junction nucleotides: 4. Germline CDR1 reads SGHRS; CDR2 reads YFSETQ. CDR3 in amino acids: CASSLGTDYSPLHF. As DNA, the CDR3 is TGCGCCAGCAGCTTAGGGACAGACTATTCACCCCTCCACTTT.

The chain joins TRBV24-1 to TRBJ2-7, with 7 nucleotides matching TRBD2. With 4 bases clipped from V and 5 bases from J, the junction kept 13 bases outside the gene matches. CDR1 is KGHDR, CDR2 SFDVKD, per germline. The CDR3 is 16 amino acids. In nucleotides, the CDR3 is TGTGCCACCAGTGACCCGAGCGGGATCGGTACGCACGAGCAGTACTTC. Translation gives CATSDPSGIGTHEQYF.

This chain uses TRBV6-5 with TRBJ2-1, with TRBD2 identical over 10 bases. The length of the CDR3 is 15 residues. In germline, CDR1 is MNHEY, CDR2 SVGAGI. V was pared by 6 bases and J by 5 bases, with 7 bases of the junction left unmatched. In nucleotides, the CDR3 is TGTGCCAGCAGACCCATAGCGGGGGGAAACAATGAGCAGTTCTTC. It is translated as CASRPIAGGNNEQFF.

This chain joins TRBV2 and TRBJ1-2; D is unresolved. Germline CDR1 reads SNHLY; CDR2 reads FYNNEI. The germline V and J ends were trimmed by 5 bases and 5 bases, with 15 bases remaining between them. The CDR3 has 14 residues. The CDR3 is CASSLTGSSYGYTF. The CDR3 nucleotides read TGTGCCAGCAGTCTGACGGGTAGTAGTTATGGCTACACCTTC.

CDR3 coding DNA: TGTGCTAGCTCAGGGAATGAGCAGTTCTTC. This sequence encodes CASSGNEQFF. The chain is built from TRBV12-5 and TRBJ2-1, with a possible D match to TRBD1 (5 bases). The CDR3 runs to 10 residues. Germline assignment: CDR1 LGHNT and CDR2 FRNRAP. V was clipped by 9 bases and J by 7 bases, with 7 bases between them.

The chain employs TRBV11-2 and TRBJ2-7; 7 nucleotides align to TRBD1. V trimming: 5 bases; J trimming: 3 bases; junction bases outside the gene matches: 7. Per germline, CDR1 SGHAT and CDR2 FQNNGV. The CDR3 loop spans 14 amino acids. The CDR3 region is CASSLGTAFYEQYF. CDR3 nucleotides: TGTGCCAGCAGCCTAGGGACAGCGTTCTACGAGCAGTACTTC.

The chain joins TRBV28 to TRBJ1-2; D possibly corresponds to TRBD1 (6 bases). Germline values: CDR1 MDHEN, CDR2 SYDVKM. V lost 6 bases and J 7 bases, leaving 21 bases between the germline ends. The CDR3 has 15 amino acids. CDR3 bases: TGTGCCAGCAGCGCTGCGGGGGCAGGGTTTAGTGGCTACACCTTC. Its translation is CASSAAGAGFSGYTF.

A single count supports this clone. Written as DNA, the CDR3 is TGTGCCAGTAGTAGTGCCGACAGGCCGAGGGGCAATGAGCAGTTCTTC. The encoded protein is CASSSADRPRGNEQFF. The chain carries TRBV19 and TRBJ2-1, with D possibly being TRBD1 (6 bases). CDR1 and CDR2 (germline): LNHDA, SQIVND (reference sequence). This CDR3 region has 16 residues. Trimming stripped 4 bases from V and 6 bases from J, with 19 bases between.

J is TRBJ1-1 and V is TRBV4-1; 12 nucleotides agree with TRBD1. This CDR3 has 16 residues. Germline V gene sequence: CDR1 MGHRA, CDR2 YSYEKL. Unmatched junction bases numbered 12, after V lost 2 bases and J lost 11 bases. The CDR3 sequence is CASSQLFRDRGPMAFF. CDR3 sequence (DNA): TGCGCCAGCAGCCAACTCTTCCGGGACAGGGGGCCTATGGCTTTCTTT.

V is TRBV27 and J is TRBJ2-7; possible D gene TRBD1, 5 bases. Between the trimmed V and J ends, which lost 5 bases and 1 base, there was a span of 12 bases. Germline values: CDR1 MNHEY, CDR2 SMNVEV (reference sequence). This CDR3 spans 14 amino acids. Written as DNA, the CDR3 is TGTGCCAGCAGTAGGACATTTCAATCCTACGAGCAGTACTTC. This gives the protein CASSRTFQSYEQYF.

The V and J genes are TRBV12-3 or TRBV12-4 and TRBJ1-1; D ambiguous. Trimming shortened V by 3 bases and J by 1 base, and 6 bases separated the two germline ends. The CDR3 is made up of 13 amino acids. The chain's CDR3 is CASSFLRNTEAFF. The CDR3 nucleotides are TGTGCCAGCAGTTTTCTTCGGAACACTGAAGCTTTCTTT.

The V and J genes are TRBV7-3 and TRBJ2-6; D is ambiguous. Germline CDR1 SGHTA, CDR2 FQGTGA. The CDR3 consists of 17 residues. V lost 2 bases and J 0 bases, leaving 11 bases between the germline ends. CDR3 coding DNA: TGTGCCAGCAGCTTAGCCACACCGGGCTCTGGGGCCAACGTCCTGACTTTC. The encoded protein is CASSLATPGSGANVLTF.

The chain links TRBV27 to TRBJ1-1, with D unclear. Germline-derived CDR1 and CDR2 are MNHEY and SMNVEV (reference sequence). The CDR3 has 13 amino acids. V lost 3 bases to trimming and J lost 1 base, with 6 bases between them. CDR3 bases: TGTGCCAGCAGTTTGCAGGAGAACACTGAAGCTTTCTTT. Translating it yields CASSLQENTEAFF.

This clone has a handful of counts. The genes are TRBV10-3 and TRBJ1-1; TRBD1 matches 10 bases. The V gene's germline CDR1 is ENHRY and CDR2 SYGVKD. V dropped 6 bases and J dropped 1; count of bases not matched to a gene: 11. This CDR3 comprises 17 residues. This chain's CDR3 is CAIRRTGGTSGNTEAFF. CDR3 nucleotide sequence: TGTGCCATCAGACGGACAGGGGGAACGTCTGGGAACACTGAAGCTTTCTTT.

The chain couples TRBV27 to TRBJ1-4; tentative D call: TRBD1 (5 bases). Germline assignment: CDR1 MNHEY and CDR2 SMNVEV (reference sequence). There are 13 residues in the CDR3. The V gene lost 6 bases and the J gene lost 6 bases, with 11 bases spanning the gap. The CDR3 protein is CASSEWGDEKLFF. CDR3 nucleotide sequence: TGTGCCAGCAGCGAGTGGGGGGATGAAAAACTGTTTTTT.

The chain couples TRBV2 to TRBJ1-2, with 8 positions matching TRBD1. V gave up 2 bases and J gave up 2 bases; unmatched junction bases: 7. Germline CDR1 SNHLY, CDR2 FYNNEI. The CDR3 sequence is 16 residues long. This chain's CDR3 is CASSESFRTGNYGYTF. In DNA, the CDR3 is TGTGCCAGCAGTGAATCGTTTAGGACAGGGAACTATGGCTACACCTTC. The full variable domain, completed using reference TRBV2 and TRBJ1-2, is EPEVTQTPSHQVTQMGQEVILRCVPISNHLYFYWYRQILGQKVEFLVSFYNNEISEKSEIFDDQFSVERPDGSNFTLKIRSTKLEDSAMYFCASSESFRTGNYGYTFGSGTRLTVV.

The chain links TRBV12-5 to TRBJ2-1; 8 bases agree with TRBD1. Germline trimming cut 6 bases from V and 7 bases from J; bases unmatched to any gene: 11. In germline, CDR1 is LGHNT, CDR2 FRNRAP. This CDR3 is built from 15 residues. The CDR3 DNA follows: TGTGCTAGTGGCCGGGACAGGTACGGACGGAATGAGCAGTTCTTC. It specifies CASGRDRYGRNEQFF.

This chain's CDR3 is CAGITGFPFNRTEAFF. Here the CDR3 DNA reads TGTGCCGGCATCACGGGGTTCCCCTTTAACCGGACTGAAGCTTTCTTT. The chain carries TRBV21-1 and TRBJ1-1. TRBV21-1 is labeled a pseudogene. CDR3 length equals 16 residues.

V is TRBV19 and J is TRBJ2-7; weak D call: TRBD1 (6 bases). V lost 5 bases, J lost 3 bases, and 17 bases lay in between. This CDR3 region has 15 residues. CDR1 LNHDA and CDR2 SQIVND come from the germline V gene (reference sequence). The CDR3 DNA reads as TGTGCCAGTAGTGTCCTACCGGGACACATCTACGAGCAGTACTTC. It encodes CASSVLPGHIYEQYF.

The chain is built from TRBV6-4 and TRBJ2-3; TRBD2 matches at 9 bases. CDR3 length: 16 amino acids. Germline loops: CDR1 MRHNA, CDR2 SNTAGT. V shed 0 bases and J 3 bases; nucleotides not matched to a gene: 4. The CDR3 nucleotides read TGTGCCAGCAGTGACTCACCGGGACTAGCAACAGATACGCAGTATTTT. Its translation is CASSDSPGLATDTQYF.

J is TRBJ1-1 and V is TRBV2, with 7 bases fitting TRBD1. V shed 4 bases and J 4 bases; nucleotides not matched to a gene: 6. The CDR3 totals 14 residues. In germline, CDR1 is SNHLY, CDR2 FYNNEI. The CDR3 sequence is CASSVEGAVTEAFF. In DNA form, the CDR3 reads TGTGCCAGCAGTGTAGAGGGGGCGGTCACTGAAGCTTTCTTT.

This chain connects TRBV3-1 (or the pseudogene TRBV3-2) to TRBJ1-5, with a weak D call TRBD1 (5 bases). V lost 6 bases to trimming and J lost 3 bases, with 12 bases between them. The CDR3 is 14 amino acids. Germline CDR1 LGHDT, CDR2 YNNKEL (reference sequence). CDR3 coding DNA: TGTGCCAGCAGTCACCAGGGCCACAATCAGCCCCAGCATTTT. It codes for CASSHQGHNQPQHF.